This T cell receptor (beta chain) was retrieved from a study of T cells in Graves' hyperthyroidism and ophthalmopathy. The source material, RNA transcripts, was used to amplify TCR beta CDR3 regions. First-round RT-PCR targeting the TCR CDR3 was performed with the HTBI primer set. TCRdb reprocessed the multiplex PCR reads via MiXCR and lists one record per CDR3 protein. The table records roughly 640,000 distinct CDR3 sequences, about 16% of them present only once. From germline, CDR1 is SGHDT and CDR2 YYEEEE. There are 16 residues in the CDR3. With V trimmed by 4 bases and J by 5 bases, 8 bases remained unmatched.

The TCR comes from a woman aged 35 to 49 with Graves' ophthalmopathy. Sequencing was done on a sample of blood. The J gene is TRBJ2-3, the V gene TRBV5-6; 12 bases match TRBD1. The CDR3 DNA reads TGTGCCAGCAGCCTTGGGACAGGGGGCGAAGGAGATACGCAGTATTTT. This codes for CASSLGTGGEGDTQYF.